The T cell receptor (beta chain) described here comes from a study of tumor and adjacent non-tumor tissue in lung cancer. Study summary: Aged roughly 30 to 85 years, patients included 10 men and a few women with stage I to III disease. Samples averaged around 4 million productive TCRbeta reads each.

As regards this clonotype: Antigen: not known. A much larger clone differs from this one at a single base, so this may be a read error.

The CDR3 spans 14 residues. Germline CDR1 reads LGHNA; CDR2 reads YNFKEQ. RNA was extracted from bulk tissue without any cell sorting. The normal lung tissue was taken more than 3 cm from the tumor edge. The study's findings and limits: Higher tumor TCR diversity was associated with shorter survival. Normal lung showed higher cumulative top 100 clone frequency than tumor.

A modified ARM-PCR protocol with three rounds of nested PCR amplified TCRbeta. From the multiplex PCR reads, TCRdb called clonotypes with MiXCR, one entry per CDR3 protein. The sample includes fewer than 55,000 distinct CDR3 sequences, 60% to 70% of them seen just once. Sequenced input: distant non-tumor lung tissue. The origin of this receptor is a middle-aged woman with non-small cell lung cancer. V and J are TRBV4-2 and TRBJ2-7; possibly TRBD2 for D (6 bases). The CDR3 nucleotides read TGTGCCAGCAGCCAAATAGCGGCGGGGCACGAGCAGTGCTTC. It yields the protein CASSQIAAGHEQCF.